These T cell receptor beta chains were read from a single sample in a study of shared clonotypes between healthy human individuals. Produced via immunoSEQ multiplex PCR; TCRdb's table is partial and in-frame only. The data show around 2,100,000 clones, about 94% seen once. Specimen: naive CD8+ T cells sorted from blood. Source of these receptors: a young man in good health. Both conserved end residues are part of each CDR3. D genes are given only for firm matches. Clone sizes are given selectively: once, few, many, or a class where the clone is expanded.

TRBJ2-7 | TRBD2 | TRBV28 | NA | TGTGCCAGCAGTTTATATGAGAGGGCGTGGGGGGGATCCTACGAGCAGTACTTC | CASSLYERAWGGSYEQYF
TRBJ2-3 | TRBD1 | TRBV14 | NA | TGTGCCAGCAGCCAGGGGACAGGGTTCACAGATACGCAGTATTTT | CASSQGTGFTDTQYF
TRBJ2-3 | TRBD2 | TRBV27 | NA | TGTGCCAGCAGACAGACTAGCGGGAGGTGGGATACGCAGTATTTT | CASRQTSGRWDTQYF
TRBJ2-7 | TRBD1 | TRBV27 | NA | TGTGCCAGCAGTTTCTCAGGGGGTTGGTACGAGCAGTACTTC | CASSFSGGWYEQYF
TRBJ2-1 | NA | TRBV14 | NA | TGTGCCAGCAGCCAAGTGGTCAGCGGAGAGCAGTTCTTC | CASSQVVSGEQFF
TRBJ2-7 | NA | TRBV2 | NA | TGTGCCAGCAGCCTAGACGGCCTAGCCTACGAGCAGTACTTC | CASSLDGLAYEQYF
TRBJ2-7 | TRBD2 | TRBV7-8 | once | TGTGCCAGCAGACAAGCGGGGTCTGGCTACGAGCAGTACTTC | CASRQAGSGYEQYF
TRBJ2-3 | NA | TRBV5-1 | NA | TGCGCCAGCAGCCTCTGGACAACCCGGACAGATACGCAGTATTTT | CASSLWTTRTDTQYF
TRBJ1-5 | NA | TRBV9 | NA | TGTGCCAGCAGCGTAGGAGGGGGGATAGATCAGCCCCAGCATTTT | CASSVGGGIDQPQHF
TRBJ2-7 | TRBD2 | TRBV7-9 | NA | TGTGCCAGCAGCCGAAGCGGGAGGGCTTACGAGCAGTACTTC | CASSRSGRAYEQYF
TRBJ1-2 | NA | TRBV7-6 | once | TGTGCCAGCAGCTTAGCGCTGACAGGCCCCCATGGCTACACCTTC | CASSLALTGPHGYTF
TRBJ1-2 | TRBD1 | TRBV7-9 | once | TGTGCCAGCAGCCCCACAGGGGGTGATGGCTACACCTTC | CASSPTGGDGYTF
TRBJ1-2 | TRBD1 | TRBV5-4 | NA | TGTGCCAGCAGCCTGGACGGGACAGTCCTATATGGCTACACCTTC | CASSLDGTVLYGYTF
TRBJ1-5 | NA | TRBV4-3 | NA | TGCGCCAGCAGCCAAGATCGGTTTCAGCCCCAGCATTTT | CASSQDRFQPQHF
TRBJ1-6 | NA | TRBV27 | NA | TGTGCCAGCAGTCCTCAGGGCCCCAACTATAATTCACCCCTCCACTTT | CASSPQGPNYNSPLHF
TRBJ2-3 | NA | TRBV2 | NA | TGTGCCAGCAGTGAAGAAGCGGTAAGCACAGATACGCAGTATTTT | CASSEEAVSTDTQYF
TRBJ1-1 | NA | TRBV29-1 | NA | TGCAGCGTTGAAACGCCATATAGATATGAAGCTTTCTTT | CSVETPYRYEAFF
TRBJ2-1 | NA | TRBV5-1 | NA | TGCGCCAGCAGCTTCGCCGGGACACCCAACAATGAGCAGTTCTTC | CASSFAGTPNNEQFF
TRBJ2-1 | TRBD2 | TRBV7-9 | once | TGTGCCAGCAGCTTCACCCCGGGGACTAGCGGATACAATGAGCAGTTCTTC | CASSFTPGTSGYNEQFF
TRBJ2-7 | NA | TRBV13 | NA | TGTGCCAGCAGCTTGGAAAAGACTAGACTCAACTACGAGCAGTACTTC | CASSLEKTRLNYEQYF
TRBJ1-2 | NA | TRBV4-1 | NA | TGCGCCAGCAGCCAAGTGGGAGGGGAAGGCTACACCTTC | CASSQVGGEGYTF
TRBJ2-7 | NA | TRBV9 | NA | TGTGCCAGCAGCGTAGGAGGCTACCTGGGACCTGATGGCTACGAGCAGTACTTC | CASSVGGYLGPDGYEQYF
TRBJ1-1 | TRBD1 | TRBV27 | NA | TGTGCCAGCAGCTTGACAGGGGGGATCTCTGAAGCTTTCTTT | CASSLTGGISEAFF
TRBJ1-6 | NA | TRBV10-3 | NA | TGTGCCATCAGTGAGTCGGGATATTCACCCCTCCACTTT | CAISESGYSPLHF
TRBJ2-1 | TRBD2 | TRBV15 | NA | TGTGCCACCAGCAGAGATCATCGGGAGGGCCGCTACAATGAGCAGTTCTTC | CATSRDHREGRYNEQFF